This T cell receptor (beta chain) was captured by sequencing in a study of T cell responses to AZD1222 COVID-19 vaccine. Repertoires were generated with immunoSEQ multiplex PCR, while TCRdb's copy carries only in-frame clones and drops some. The data hold about 86,000 clones, with 70% to 90% observed a single time. To note about this clone: One end of the junction is discordant with germline, which a read error may explain.

The source is an adult who received the AZD1222 COVID-19 vaccine. Source: peripheral blood, taken 28 days after the second AZD1222 dose.

Written as DNA, the CDR3 is TGTGCCAGCAGTTCCACCTCACGGGACGGGGATTTT. Encoded protein: CASSSTSRDGDF. The chain employs TRBV28 and TRBJ1-5; tentatively, D is TRBD1 (5 bases). Germline V gene sequence: CDR1 MDHEN, CDR2 SYDVKM. CDR3 size: 12 residues.